Listed here are 11 T cell receptor beta chains from one sample, sequenced in a study of cytomegalovirus exposure and HLA in healthy donors. The study ran its PCR with 60 Vbeta and 13 Jbeta primers. TCRdb's table, derived via immunoSEQ multiplex PCR, lists solely in-frame clones and lacks some. The table lists about 160,000 clones, roughly 80% of them singletons, with 1.4% in the top ten. Input material: PBMCs. The receptors derive from a woman aged 25 to 45 in good health and CMV-seronegative.

This clone is a singleton in its sample. V and J are TRBV19 and TRBJ2-7; no reliable D call. The CDR3 is made up of 16 amino acids. Trimming took 6 bases from V and 7 from J, leaving 25 bases between them. Germline V CDR1 and CDR2: LNHDA, SQIVND (reference sequence). CDR3 sequence (DNA): TGTGCCAGTAGCCCCTTAGGAGCACTTCTCTATAGGGAGCAGTACTTC. Amino acid sequence: CASSPLGALLYREQYF.

This chain joins TRBV4-2 and TRBJ2-1; 14 bases agree with TRBD2. CDR1 LGHNA and CDR2 YNFKEQ come from the germline V gene. The CDR3 runs to 15 residues. Losses at the gene ends were 4 bases for V and 8 bases for J; bases not matched to a gene: 4. The CDR3 loop is CASSPTSGGADEQFF. The CDR3 DNA is TGTGCCAGCAGCCCGACTAGCGGGGGGGCTGATGAGCAGTTCTTC.

The gene calls are TRBV18 and TRBJ2-7, with TRBD1 identical over 12 bases. The ends lost 3 bases at V and 4 bases at J; junction bases unmatched: 4. Germline loops: CDR1 KGHSH, CDR2 LQKENI. The CDR3 totals 15 residues. CDR3 region: CASSPGTGGMYEQYF. For the CDR3, the DNA is TGTGCCAGCTCACCCGGGACAGGGGGCATGTACGAGCAGTACTTC.

This rearrangement joins TRBV7-9 to TRBJ2-7, with a possible D match to TRBD1 (5 bases). The CDR3 contains 13 residues. V dropped 2 bases and J dropped 5 bases, with 10 bases sitting between them. Germline V lookup: CDR1 SEHNR, CDR2 FQNEAQ (reference sequence). This CDR3 reads CASSLQGIDEQYF. The CDR3 region has the DNA TGTGCCAGCAGCTTACAGGGCATCGACGAGCAGTACTTC. Using reference TRBV7-9 and TRBJ2-7 for the parts outside the CDR3, the full variable domain is DTGVSQNPRHKITKRGQNVTFRCDPISEHNRLYWYRQTLGQGPEFLTYFQNEAQLEKSRLLSDRFSAERPKGSFSTLEIQRTEQGDSAMYLCASSLQGIDEQYFGPGTRLTVT.

The rearrangement uses TRBV7-2 and TRBJ2-7; the match to TRBD2 covers 10 bases. This CDR3 spans 18 amino acids. CDR1 and CDR2 (germline): SGHTA, FQGNSA. The V and J ends lost 1 base and 7 bases, in that order; junction bases with no gene match: 16. The CDR3 sequence: CASSLGRMRAGGPREQYF. The DNA of the CDR3 is TGTGCCAGCAGCTTAGGACGTATGAGAGCGGGGGGGCCTCGAGAGCAGTACTTC.

A remark on this clone: An end of the junction does not agree with germline; a read error may underlie this. V and J are TRBV2 and TRBJ1-1; TRBD1 matches at 7 bases. Germline V lookup: CDR1 SNHLY, CDR2 FYNNEI. CDR3 length equals 10 residues. The CDR3 spells CASSVRTGCF. CDR3 DNA: TGTGCCAGCAGTGTTAGGACAGGCTGCTTT. Looking up the rest from reference TRBV2 and TRBJ1-1 gives the full variable domain: EPEVTQTPSHQVTQMGQEVILRCVPISNHLYFYWYRQILGQKVEFLVSFYNNEISEKSEIFDDQFSVERPDGSNFTLKIRSTKLEDSAMYFCASSVRTGCFGQGTRLTVV.

CDR3 residues: CASSPPSGGAAETQYF. The CDR3 nucleotides are TGTGCCAGCTCACCACCTTCGGGGGGTGCGGCCGAGACCCAGTACTTC. The V and J genes are TRBV18 and TRBJ2-5, with 7 bases fitting TRBD2. Looked up from germline, CDR1 is KGHSH and CDR2 is LQKENI. The CDR3 sequence is 16 residues long. V lost 0 bases to trimming and J lost 5 bases; unmatched junction nucleotides: 9.

V and J are TRBV25-1 and TRBJ2-7; 7 bases fit TRBD1. The CDR3 consists of 14 residues. Germline CDR1 and CDR2: MGHDK and SYGVNS. The J segment lost 3 bases and the V segment lost 4 bases, leaving 6 bases of the junction unmatched. DNA for the CDR3: TGTGCCAGCAGTGGCTTGGGACAGAGCTACGAGCAGTACTTC. Residues: CASSGLGQSYEQYF.

The rearrangement joins TRBV11-2 to TRBJ2-1; D might be TRBD2 (5 bases). The CDR3 has 13 residues. Germline CDR1 is SGHAT and CDR2 is FQNNGV. V lost 2 bases to trimming and J lost 9 bases, with 11 bases between them. The CDR3 DNA sequence: TGTGCCAGCAGCTTAACAGTAGGAGGTGAGCAGTTCTTC. Its translation: CASSLTVGGEQFF. Full variable domain (missing parts from reference TRBV11-2 and TRBJ2-1): EAGVAQSPRYKIIEKRQSVAFWCNPISGHATLYWYQQILGQGPKLLIQFQNNGVVDDSQLPKDRFSAERLKGVDSTLKIQPAKLEDSAVYLCASSLTVGGEQFFGPGTRLTVL.

The rearrangement joins TRBV27 to TRBJ2-3; D not resolved. With 11 bases removed from V and 1 base from J, the gap between germline ends came to 16 bases. Germline assignment: CDR1 MNHEY and CDR2 SMNVEV (reference sequence). This CDR3 contains 14 residues. The CDR3 DNA is TGTGCCTCCTCAGAGGCCTGGGGCACAGATACGCAGTATTTT. Its protein product is CASSEAWGTDTQYF.

This chain links TRBV5-1 with TRBJ2-5; weak D call: TRBD1 (6 bases). The J call is doubtful: the DNA matches TRBJ2-7 better. CDR1 is SGHRS, CDR2 YFSETQ, per germline. The CDR3 covers 15 residues. This chain's CDR3 is CASSLNREIPYEQYF. As DNA, the CDR3 is TGCGCCAGCAGCTTGAACAGGGAGATTCCCTACGAGCAGTACTTC.